This T cell receptor beta chain was profiled in a study of blood T cells in healthy people across ages. Study as a whole: Per two T cells, template switching captured roughly one barcoded beta molecule.

Whole-study findings and limits: Whereas aged donors had fewer naive CD4+ cells, long-lived donors had more of them and higher diversity. Naive T cell percentage strongly correlated with TCR beta diversity.

Germline loops: CDR1 DFQATT, CDR2 SNEGSKA (reference sequence). The CDR3 sequence is 16 residues long. The ends lost 6 bases at V and 2 bases at J; junction bases unmatched: 11. Turning to this clonotype: Its matching antigen is unknown.

It was with a sample-barcoded 5' primer and a J-beta primer mix that a second PCR of roughly 7 to 12 cycles was run. TCRdb re-analysed the 5' RACE reads in MiXCR, keeping a single row per CDR3 protein. Among some 860,000 distinct CDR3 sequences listed, 56% were seen once. The TCR originated in a man aged 35-49 years in good health. J is TRBJ2-1 and V is TRBV20-1; 9 nucleotides agree with TRBD2. The sample consisted of blood. The CDR3 DNA reads TGCAGTGCGTTGATACAAGGACTAGCGACCTACAATGAGCAGTTCTTC. Its protein product is CSALIQGLATYNEQFF.